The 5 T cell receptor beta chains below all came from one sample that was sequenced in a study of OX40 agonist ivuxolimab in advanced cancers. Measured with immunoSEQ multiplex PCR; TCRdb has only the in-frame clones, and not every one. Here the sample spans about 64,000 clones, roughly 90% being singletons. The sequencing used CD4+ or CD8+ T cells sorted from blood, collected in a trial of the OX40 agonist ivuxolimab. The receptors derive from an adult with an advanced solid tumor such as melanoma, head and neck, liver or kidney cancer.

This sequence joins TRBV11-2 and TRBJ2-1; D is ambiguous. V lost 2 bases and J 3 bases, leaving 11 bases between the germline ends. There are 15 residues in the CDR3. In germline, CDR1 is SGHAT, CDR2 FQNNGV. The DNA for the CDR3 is TGTGCCAGCAGCTTACTTGTTTTCGGCTACAATGAGCAGTTCTTC. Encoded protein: CASSLLVFGYNEQFF.

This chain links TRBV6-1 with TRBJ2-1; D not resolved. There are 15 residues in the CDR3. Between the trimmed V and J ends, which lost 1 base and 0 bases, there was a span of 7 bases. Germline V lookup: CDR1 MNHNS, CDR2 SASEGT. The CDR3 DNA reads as TGTGCCAGCAGTGAAGGGATCGGCTCCTACAATGAGCAGTTCTTC. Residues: CASSEGIGSYNEQFF.

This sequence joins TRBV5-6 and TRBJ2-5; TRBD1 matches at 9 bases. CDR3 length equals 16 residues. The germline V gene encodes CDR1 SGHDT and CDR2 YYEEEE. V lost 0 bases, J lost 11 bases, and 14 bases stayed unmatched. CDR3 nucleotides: TGTGCCAGCAGCTTGGCCCGGACAGGGGTGTTAGGAGAGCAGTACTTC. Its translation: CASSLARTGVLGEQYF.

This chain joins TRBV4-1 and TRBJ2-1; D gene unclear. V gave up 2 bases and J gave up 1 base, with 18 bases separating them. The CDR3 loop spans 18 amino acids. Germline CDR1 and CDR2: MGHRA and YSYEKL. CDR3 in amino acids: CASSQPLFSDSSYNEQFF. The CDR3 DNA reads TGCGCCAGCAGCCAACCTTTGTTCTCGGATAGTTCCTACAATGAGCAGTTCTTC.

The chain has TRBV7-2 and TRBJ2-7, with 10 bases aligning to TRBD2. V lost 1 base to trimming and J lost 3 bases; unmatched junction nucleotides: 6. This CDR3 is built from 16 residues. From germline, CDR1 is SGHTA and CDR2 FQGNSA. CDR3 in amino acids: CASSLDRTSGLYEQYF. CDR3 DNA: TGTGCCAGCAGCTTAGATCGGACTAGCGGCCTCTACGAGCAGTACTTC.